What follows are 20 T cell receptor beta chains derived from one specimen sequenced in a study of tumor T cells in aggressive B-cell lymphoma. Libraries were prepared by immunoSEQ multiplex PCR; TCRdb keeps only in-frame clonotypes and omits some of them. The table includes about 1,600 clones, roughly 86% detected once. The source material was tumor tissue. The source of these receptors is an adult with diffuse large B cell lymphoma.

V and J are TRBV27 and TRBJ2-3; maybe TRBD2 (6 bases). In germline, CDR1 is MNHEY, CDR2 SMNVEV (reference sequence). The CDR3 is made up of 14 amino acids. The V end lost 3 bases, the J end lost 4 bases, and 11 bases lay between the germline ends. The CDR3 reads CASSLRRVPDTQYF. The CDR3 bases are TGTGCCAGCAGTTTGAGGAGGGTCCCAGATACGCAGTATTTT.

The chain links TRBV19 to TRBJ1-4; weak D call: TRBD1 (6 bases). This CDR3 spans 18 amino acids. CDR1 and CDR2 (germline): LNHDA, SQIVND (reference sequence). Trimming shortened V by 2 bases and J by 0 bases, and 16 bases separated the two germline ends. The CDR3 bases are TGTGCCAGTAGTATATCTTATTCCAGGACAGCAACTAATGAAAAACTGTTTTTT. Protein: CASSISYSRTATNEKLFF.

The rearrangement uses TRBV27 and TRBJ1-2; D call uncertain. The CDR3 totals 14 residues. V was cut by 2 bases and J by 4 bases, with 11 bases left in between. Per the germline V gene, CDR1 is MNHEY and CDR2 is SMNVEV (reference sequence). The CDR3 here is CASSLNPLPYGYTF. The CDR3 region has the DNA TGTGCCAGCAGTTTAAATCCCCTACCCTATGGCTACACCTTC.

The rearrangement uses TRBV4-1 and TRBJ2-7, with TRBD1 matching over 7 bases. The CDR3 is 16 amino acids. V trimming: 1 base; J trimming: 1 base; junction bases outside the gene matches: 7. Germline V gene lookup returns CDR1 MGHRA and CDR2 YSYEKL. The CDR3 DNA reads TGCGCCAGCAGCCAAGGGACAGGTACTCTTTCCTACGAGCAGTACTTC. Amino acids: CASSQGTGTLSYEQYF.

The J gene is TRBJ2-5, the V gene TRBV9; D may be TRBD1 (7 bases). The CDR3 spans 15 residues. Between the trimmed V and J ends, which lost 0 bases and 5 bases, there was a span of 14 bases. Per the germline V gene, CDR1 is SGDLS and CDR2 is YYNGEE. The CDR3 spells CASSVDEGAGETQYF. CDR3 in DNA: TGTGCCAGCAGCGTAGATGAGGGGGCGGGGGAGACCCAGTACTTC. Using reference TRBV9 and TRBJ2-5 for the parts outside the CDR3, the full variable domain is DSGVTQTPKHLITATGQRVTLRCSPRSGDLSVYWYQQSLDQGLQFLIQYYNGEERAKGNILERFSAQQFPDLHSELNLSSLELGDSALYFCASSVDEGAGETQYFGPGTRLLVL.

The gene calls are TRBV29-1 and TRBJ2-5, with 8 bases that match TRBD1. The CDR3 covers 12 residues. V lost 8 bases and J lost 7; bases outside the gene matches: 9. Germline CDR1 and CDR2: SQVTM and ANQGSEA. The CDR3 sequence is CSSGQGARTQYF. In DNA, the CDR3 is TGCAGCTCTGGCCAGGGGGCACGGACCCAGTACTTC.

Concerning this clone itself: A read error may account for a junction end that differs from germline. The rearrangement links TRBV2 to TRBJ2-7; 15 bases line up with TRBD2. The CDR3 has 12 amino acids. CDR1 SNHLY and CDR2 FYNNEI come from the germline V gene. The CDR3 loop is CASSDPGLAGGF. In DNA, the CDR3 is TGTGCCAGCAGTGACCCGGGACTAGCGGGGGGATTC.

The chain combines TRBV19 with TRBJ1-5; 8 nucleotides align to TRBD1. CDR1 and CDR2 (germline): LNHDA, SQIVND (reference sequence). Trimming removed 8 bases from V and 6 bases from J; junction bases left unmatched: 9. The CDR3 consists of 14 residues. The CDR3 is CASRSGGGGQPQHF. CDR3 nucleotides: TGTGCCAGTCGCTCAGGGGGCGGAGGTCAGCCCCAGCATTTT. The full variable domain, completed using reference TRBV19 and TRBJ1-5, is DGGITQSPKYLFRKEGQNVTLSCEQNLNHDAMYWYRQDPGQGLRLIYYSQIVNDFQKGDIAEGYSVSREKKESFPLTVTSAQKNPTAFYLCASRSGGGGQPQHFGDGTRLSIL.

J is TRBJ2-4 and V is TRBV21-1; TRBD2 was called by the table and not checked on the DNA. TRBV21-1 is marked as a pseudogene. The CDR3 covers 11 residues. CDR3 residues: CASNTRSIQYF. DNA for the CDR3: TGTGCCAGCAACACTAGATCCATTCAGTACTTC.

V usage is TRBV7-9 and J usage is TRBJ2-1; D remains unclear. V was clipped by 5 bases and J by 7 bases, with 9 bases between them. Germline CDR1 reads SEHNR; CDR2 reads FQNEAQ (reference sequence). The length of the CDR3 is 12 residues. CDR3 sequence reads: CASSLSRNEQFF. The CDR3 DNA reads as TGTGCCAGCAGCCTATCGAGGAATGAGCAGTTCTTC.

The chain is built from TRBV4-3 and TRBJ1-4; D call uncertain. The CDR3 spans 18 residues. Trimming took off 0 bases at V and 2 bases at J, with 16 bases between the two ends. CDR1 LGHNA and CDR2 YSLEER come from the germline V gene. The CDR3 sequence: CASSQEKGMGATNEKLFF. The CDR3 nucleotides are TGCGCCAGCAGCCAAGAGAAAGGGATGGGAGCCACTAATGAAAAACTGTTTTTT.

The chain joins TRBV7-2 to TRBJ1-3, with unresolved D. Germline assignment: CDR1 SGHTA and CDR2 FQGNSA. The CDR3 spans 15 residues. The ends were cut back, 1 base at V and 0 bases at J, with 7 bases in the middle. This CDR3 is CASSLVHISGNTIYF. CDR3 in DNA: TGTGCCAGCAGCTTAGTCCACATCTCTGGAAACACCATATATTTT.

This clone was observed a single time. CDR3 nucleotides: TGTGCCAGCAGCGTATGGGACAGGGGAAACACTGAAGCTTTCTTT. It yields the protein CASSVWDRGNTEAFF. The chain is built from TRBV9 and TRBJ1-1; 10 bases agree with TRBD1. This CDR3 spans 15 amino acids. The germline CDR1 and CDR2 sequences are SGDLS and YYNGEE. Trimming took 1 base from V and 2 from J; bases not matched to a gene: 2.

In this sample, this clone turned up a few times. This rearrangement joins TRBV15 to TRBJ2-7; 7 nucleotides match TRBD1. CDR1 is LNHNV, CDR2 YYDKDF, per germline (reference sequence). CDR3 size: 16 residues. J lost 0 bases, V lost 5 bases, and 10 bases had no gene match. Written as DNA, the CDR3 is TGTGCCACCAGCTGGAGAGGGGGCCCTATCTCCTACGAGCAGTACGTC. It yields the protein CATSWRGGPISYEQYV.

This clone occurred once. The gene calls are TRBV5-1 and TRBJ2-7; 16 bases are a match to TRBD2. J gave up 5 bases and V 4 bases, and 15 bases lay outside the gene matches. CDR1 is SGHRS, CDR2 YFSETQ, per germline. This CDR3 has 19 amino acids. In DNA, the CDR3 is TGCGCCAGCAGCCCGGGGGGACTAGCGGGAGGGCCTAGGTACAACGAGCAGTACTTC. Translated, it gives CASSPGGLAGGPRYNEQYF. The complete variable domain, with remaining parts taken from reference TRBV5-1 and TRBJ2-7, reads KAGVTQTPRYLIKTRGQQVTLSCSPISGHRSVSWYQQTPGQGLQFLFEYFSETQRNKGNFPGRFSGRQFSNSRSEMNVSTLELGDSALYLCASSPGGLAGGPRYNEQYFGPGTRLTVT.

This rearrangement joins TRBV11-2 to TRBJ2-7, with D perhaps matching TRBD1 (6 bases). Germline values: CDR1 SGHAT, CDR2 FQNNGV. The V end lost 1 base, the J end lost 3 bases, and 7 bases lay between the germline ends. This CDR3 has 13 residues. The CDR3 here is CASSLAGDYEQYV. The DNA for the CDR3 is TGTGCCAGCAGCTTAGCAGGGGACTACGAGCAGTACGTC.

V usage is TRBV19 and J usage is TRBJ1-5, with D perhaps matching TRBD1 (6 bases). Germline assignment: CDR1 LNHDA and CDR2 SQIVND (reference sequence). This CDR3 region has 14 residues. The V and J ends lost 1 base and 3 bases respectively, with 7 bases between them. Here the CDR3 reads CASSIGTDNQPQHF. CDR3 nucleotide sequence: TGTGCCAGTAGTATAGGGACAGACAATCAGCCCCAGCATTTT.

The V and J genes are TRBV5-8 and TRBJ1-2; D call uncertain. Germline loops: CDR1 SGHTS, CDR2 YDEGEE. Between the trimmed V and J ends, which lost 0 bases and 3 bases, there was a span of 15 bases. The length of the CDR3 is 16 residues. This chain's CDR3 is CASSLALVLEYYGYTF. The CDR3 nucleotides are TGTGCCAGCAGCTTGGCCTTGGTTCTAGAATACTATGGCTACACCTTC.

This chain uses TRBV6-1 with TRBJ2-2; perhaps TRBD2 as D (6 bases). From germline, CDR1 is MNHNS and CDR2 SASEGT. V lost 7 bases and J 3 bases, leaving 9 bases between the germline ends. CDR3 size: 13 residues. The CDR3 DNA reads TGTGCCAGCACGCGGGACCACACCGGGGAGCTGTTTTTT. This encodes CASTRDHTGELFF.

This clone was counted a single time. This chain uses TRBV18 with TRBJ2-5; TRBD1 agrees at 8 bases. This CDR3 comprises 13 residues. V was pared by 5 bases and J by 2 bases, with 1 base of the junction left unmatched. Germline CDR1 is KGHSH and CDR2 is LQKENI. The DNA for the CDR3 is TGTGCCAGCTCAAGGGACAGGCAAGAGACCCAGTACTTC. Translation gives CASSRDRQETQYF.